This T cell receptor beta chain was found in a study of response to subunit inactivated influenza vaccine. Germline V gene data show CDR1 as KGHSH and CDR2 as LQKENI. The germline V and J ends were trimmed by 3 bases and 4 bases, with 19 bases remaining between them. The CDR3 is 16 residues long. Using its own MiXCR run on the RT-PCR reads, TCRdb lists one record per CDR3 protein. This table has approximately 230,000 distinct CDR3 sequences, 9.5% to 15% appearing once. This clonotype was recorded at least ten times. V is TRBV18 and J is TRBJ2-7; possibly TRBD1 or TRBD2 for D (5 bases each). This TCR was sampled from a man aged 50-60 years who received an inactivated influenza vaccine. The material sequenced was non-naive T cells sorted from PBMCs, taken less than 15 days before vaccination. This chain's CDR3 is CASSPAGTGALYEQYF. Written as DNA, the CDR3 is TGTGCCAGCTCACCCGCAGGGACCGGGGCATTATACGAGCAGTACTTC.